One sample yielded the 6 T cell receptor beta chains listed below, sequenced in a study of cytomegalovirus exposure and HLA in healthy donors. A multiplex PCR was run with 60 Vbeta primers and 13 Jbeta primers. Data came from immunoSEQ multiplex PCR; TCRdb stores just in-frame clones and leaves some out. The sample carries about 200,000 clones, around 78% recorded once. The material sequenced was PBMCs. The receptors were gathered from a man aged 25 to 40 in good health and CMV-seronegative.

The genes are TRBV21-1 and TRBJ2-5; no DNA check was done on the table's D call, TRBD2. TRBV21-1 has pseudogene status. The CDR3 contains 15 residues. The CDR3 region has the DNA TGTGCCAGCAGCAAAGGGCGGAAAACCGAAGAGACCCAGTACTTC. Translating it yields CASSKGRKTEETQYF.

The chain employs TRBV5-1 and TRBJ2-1, with 8 bases lining up with TRBD1. The CDR3 sequence is 14 residues long. V lost 4 bases, J lost 6 bases, and 6 bases stayed unmatched. Germline CDR1 SGHRS, CDR2 YFSETQ. The CDR3 loop reads CASSGTGQGNEQFF. CDR3 DNA: TGCGCCAGCAGCGGAACCGGACAGGGCAATGAGCAGTTCTTC. Full variable domain (remainder filled in from reference TRBV5-1 and TRBJ2-1): KAGVTQTPRYLIKTRGQQVTLSCSPISGHRSVSWYQQTPGQGLQFLFEYFSETQRNKGNFPGRFSGRQFSNSRSEMNVSTLELGDSALYLCASSGTGQGNEQFFGPGTRLTVL.

The gene calls are TRBV2 and TRBJ2-7, with 8 bases lining up with TRBD1. The CDR3 extends over 13 amino acids. Germline CDR1 SNHLY, CDR2 FYNNEI. After removal of 7 bases from V and 5 bases from J, the junction contained 7 bases not matched to a gene. CDR3 sequence: CASILRQGNEQYF. The CDR3 coding sequence is TGTGCCAGCATTTTGAGACAGGGGAACGAGCAGTACTTC.

The rearrangement uses TRBV28 and TRBJ2-5; TRBD2 matches 7 bases. The CDR3 sequence is 13 residues long. Unmatched junction bases numbered 9, after V lost 7 bases and J lost 7 bases. Germline lookup yields CDR1 MDHEN and CDR2 SYDVKM. The CDR3: CASMSGTIWTQYF. CDR3 nucleotides: TGTGCCAGCATGTCCGGGACTATTTGGACCCAGTACTTC.

The CDR3 DNA follows: TGCGCCAGCAGCCCAAAAGATCCCCAGCGGGAGGGCCTAGGGAGCTCCTACAATGAGCAGTTCTTC. Protein: CASSPKDPQREGLGSSYNEQFF. The gene calls are TRBV4-1 and TRBJ2-1; TRBD2 matches at 10 bases. This CDR3 region has 22 residues. J gave up 0 bases and V 4 bases, and 21 bases lay outside the gene matches. Germline loops: CDR1 MGHRA, CDR2 YSYEKL.

The CDR3, as DNA: TGCGCCAGCAAGGAGGGCGGGAGTACCTACGAGCAGTACTTC. Protein product: CASKEGGSTYEQYF. V is TRBV5-1 and J is TRBJ2-5, with 7 bases matching TRBD2. The tail of the sequence fits TRBJ2-7 better, so the J call may be wrong. The CDR3 is made up of 14 amino acids. CDR1 SGHRS and CDR2 YFSETQ come from the germline V gene.